Sequencing of this T cell receptor beta chain was carried out in a study of OX40 agonist ivuxolimab in advanced cancers. TCRdb's table, derived via immunoSEQ multiplex PCR, lists solely in-frame clones and lacks some. The table lists some 68,000 clones, 75% to 90% of them singletons, with roughly 4% in the top ten. The sample was CD4+ or CD8+ T cells sorted from blood, taken in a trial of the OX40 agonist ivuxolimab. This sequence was found in an adult with an advanced solid tumor such as melanoma, head and neck, liver or kidney cancer.

CDR3 residues: CASSPDQKQPQHF. In DNA form, the CDR3 reads TGTGCCAGCTCACCCGACCAAAAGCAGCCCCAGCATTTT. The V gene is TRBV18, the J gene TRBJ1-5, with D hard to call. The length of the CDR3 is 13 residues. The V end was cut by 3 bases, the J end by 7 bases, with 10 bases between. Germline CDR1 reads KGHSH; CDR2 reads LQKENI.